This passage covers 27 T cell receptor beta chains from one sample sequenced in a study of CD8 T cells in ankylosing spondylitis. Study outcomes and limitations: Characteristic, it appeared, of ankylosing spondylitis blood was a TCR beta motif of roughly eight highly homologous variants.

One entry per CDR3 protein, called by TCRdb with MiXCR from the 5' RACE reads. The table lists about 700,000 distinct CDR3 sequences, roughly 20% of them singletons. No cognate antigen is known for these TCRs. Sequenced: blood, either unsorted or a sorted T cell fraction (not recorded which). The receptor source for this set is a male donor with ankylosing spondylitis.

This clonotype was seen ten or more times. The rearrangement joins TRBV4-1 to TRBJ1-3; 7 bases fit TRBD1. The V segment lost 4 bases and the J segment 1 base; nucleotides outside the gene matches: 7. The length of the CDR3 is 16 residues. Germline V gene data show CDR1 as MGHRA and CDR2 as YSYEKL. The CDR3 bases are TGCGCCAGCAGCCCAGGGACAGTCTGGTCTGGAAACACCATATATTTT. It specifies CASSPGTVWSGNTIYF.

This clonotype showed up many times. The genes are TRBV29-1 and TRBJ2-1; D uncertain. Germline CDR1 reads SQVTM; CDR2 reads ANQGSEA. The length of the CDR3 is 13 residues. The germline V and J ends were trimmed by 4 bases and 0 bases, with 7 bases remaining between them. CDR3 residues: CSVVPSSYNEQFF. The CDR3 nucleotides read TGCAGCGTTGTTCCTAGCTCCTACAATGAGCAGTTCTTC.

V and J are TRBV10-3 and TRBJ2-3, with D hard to call. Germline CDR1 is ENHRY and CDR2 is SYGVKD. The V end lost 6 bases, the J end lost 2 bases, and 15 bases lay between the germline ends. CDR3 length: 15 residues. The DNA of the CDR3 is TGTGCCATCAGAACAGAGATGAGAGCCACAGATACGCAGTATTTT. Translated: CAIRTEMRATDTQYF.

This clonotype was counted a few times. V and J are TRBV15 and TRBJ1-2; D gene ambiguous. CDR3 length equals 14 residues. The ends were cut back, 5 bases at V and 3 bases at J, with 13 bases in the middle. Germline V lookup: CDR1 LNHNV, CDR2 YYDKDF (reference sequence). The CDR3 sequence is CATSLQWMDYGYTF. The CDR3 region has the DNA TGTGCCACCAGCCTACAGTGGATGGACTATGGCTACACCTTC.

This clonotype was observed at least ten times. The chain carries TRBV6-1 and TRBJ2-7, with TRBD1 as a possible D gene (6 bases). V was clipped by 6 bases and J by 3 bases, with 15 bases between them. This CDR3 is 14 amino acids long. Germline CDR1 and CDR2: MNHNS and SASEGT. In DNA form, the CDR3 reads TGTGCCAGCAGCAGGACAGTATCCAACTACGAGCAGTACTTC. Its protein is CASSRTVSNYEQYF.

V and J are TRBV20-1 and TRBJ2-3; 12 nucleotides line up with TRBD2. The CDR3 is made up of 17 amino acids. Losses at the gene ends were 5 bases for V and 3 bases for J; bases not matched to a gene: 12. Germline V gene data show CDR1 as DFQATT and CDR2 as SNEGSKA (reference sequence). CDR3 sequence (DNA): TGCAGTGCTCCTTTCCCGTATACTAGCGGGAGGACAGATACGCAGTATTTT. It yields the protein CSAPFPYTSGRTDTQYF.

This clonotype was counted between two and nine times. The chain joins TRBV12-3 or TRBV12-4 to TRBJ2-4, with D perhaps assigned TRBD1 or TRBD2 (5 bases each). V was pared by 6 bases and J by 2 bases, with 17 bases between. This CDR3 comprises 16 residues. In DNA, the CDR3 is TGTGCCAGCAGCTTGGTGGGGGAAGGGACCAAAAACATTCAGTACTTC. Protein sequence: CASSLVGEGTKNIQYF.

This clonotype has a count of ten or more. The V gene is TRBV29-1, the J gene TRBJ1-4; a possible D gene is TRBD1 (6 bases). CDR1 and CDR2 (germline): SQVTM, ANQGSEA. V lost 8 bases, J lost 2 bases, and 15 bases lay in between. The CDR3 spans 14 residues. The CDR3 DNA reads TGCAGCCCTCGGGTGGGGGCGACTAATGAAAAACTGTTTTTT. This translates into CSPRVGATNEKLFF.

This rearrangement joins TRBV20-1 to TRBJ1-5, with 7 bases that match TRBD1. The CDR3 length is 14 residues. Germline loops: CDR1 DFQATT, CDR2 SNEGSKA (reference sequence). Germline trimming cut 3 bases from V and 3 bases from J; bases unmatched to any gene: 5. The CDR3 DNA is TGCAGTGCTAGTGACAGGGACCTCAATCAGCCCCAGCATTTT. Protein sequence: CSASDRDLNQPQHF.

The chain is built from TRBV28 and TRBJ2-7; 7 bases are a match to TRBD1. Trimming removed 7 bases from V and 3 bases from J; junction bases left unmatched: 12. The CDR3 contains 15 residues. Germline CDR1 reads MDHEN; CDR2 reads SYDVKM. The CDR3 loop is CASNTQGESRYEQYF. CDR3 in DNA: TGTGCCAGCAACACTCAGGGGGAATCTCGCTACGAGCAGTACTTC.

A few counts support this clonotype. The gene calls are TRBV5-1 and TRBJ2-2; D gene uncertain. The CDR3 runs to 15 residues. The germline CDR1 and CDR2 sequences are SGHRS and YFSETQ. V lost 4 bases and J lost 3, with 13 bases in between. This CDR3 reads CASSQSQEHTGELFF. As DNA, the CDR3 is TGCGCCAGCAGCCAATCGCAGGAGCACACCGGGGAGCTGTTTTTT.

This clonotype was observed at least ten times. The chain joins TRBV7-8 to TRBJ1-2; 9 nucleotides align to TRBD1. The CDR3 is 17 amino acids. Trimming at V came to 1 base and at J to 2 bases, leaving 8 bases not matched to a gene. The germline gives CDR1 SGHVS, CDR2 FQNEAQ. CDR3 sequence reads: CASSLVEGGQGNYGYTF. The CDR3 bases are TGTGCCAGCAGCTTAGTTGAGGGTGGACAGGGGAACTATGGCTACACCTTC. Based on the CDR3 plus reference TRBV7-8 and TRBJ1-2, the full variable domain is GAGVSQSPRYKVAKRGQDVALRCDPISGHVSLFWYQQALGQGPEFLTYFQNEAQLDKSGLPSDRFFAERPEGSVSTLKIQRTQQEDSAVYLCASSLVEGGQGNYGYTFGSGTRLTVV.

This chain connects TRBV5-1 to TRBJ1-2; 7 bases are shared with TRBD1. The CDR3 is 14 residues long. Trimming took 4 bases from V and 14 from J; bases not matched to a gene: 17. Germline V lookup: CDR1 SGHRS, CDR2 YFSETQ. DNA for the CDR3: TGCGCCAGCAGCACGGAGGGGACAGCACCCCGTATTACCTTC. Translated: CASSTEGTAPRITF.

This clonotype was seen at least ten times. The J gene is TRBJ2-7, the V gene TRBV4-1; no firm D call. Germline lookup yields CDR1 MGHRA and CDR2 YSYEKL. The CDR3 is 15 residues long. Trimming left V 1 base short and J 2 bases short, with 12 bases between. Here the CDR3 DNA reads TGCGCCAGCAGCCAAGGACATGGTGGTACCTACGAGCAGTACTTC. Amino acids: CASSQGHGGTYEQYF.

The chain has TRBV4-1 and TRBJ2-2; D not certain. This CDR3 is 13 amino acids long. Germline-derived CDR1 and CDR2 are MGHRA and YSYEKL. Trimming stripped 0 bases from V and 6 bases from J, with 5 bases between. The CDR3 coding sequence is TGCGCCAGCAGCCAAGATTTCGCCGGGGAGCTGTTTTTT. Encoded protein: CASSQDFAGELFF.

The rearrangement uses TRBV4-1 and TRBJ1-2; 7 bases line up with TRBD1. The germline gives CDR1 MGHRA, CDR2 YSYEKL. V trimming: 1 base; J trimming: 2 bases; junction bases outside the gene matches: 10. The CDR3 totals 17 residues. The CDR3 DNA reads TGCGCCAGCAGCCAAGTAGGCCCACAGGGGACGAACTATGGCTACACCTTC. It is translated as CASSQVGPQGTNYGYTF.

The sample holds a few counts of this clonotype. J is TRBJ2-1 and V is TRBV6-1; 8 bases agree with TRBD1. The length of the CDR3 is 15 residues. Germline CDR1 is MNHNS and CDR2 is SASEGT. The V gene end was trimmed by 5 bases and the J gene end by 2 bases; junction bases not matched to a gene: 5. This CDR3 is CASSRGTGPYNEQFF. In DNA, the CDR3 is TGTGCCAGCAGTCGCGGGACAGGTCCCTACAATGAGCAGTTCTTC.

Concerning this clonotype: The junction departs from the called germline gene at one end, perhaps through a read error. The chain couples TRBV12-3 or TRBV12-4 to TRBJ2-1; D is perhaps TRBD2 (6 bases). This CDR3 contains 16 residues. The CDR3 nucleotides read TGTGCCAGCAGTCTAGCGTTTGGCAGCTCCTACAATGAGCAGTTCTTC. Translating it yields CASSLAFGSSYNEQFF.

This clonotype has only a few counts. The gene calls are TRBV7-2 and TRBJ1-1; D gene unclear. Trimming removed 1 base at V and 5 bases at J, with 14 bases between. The CDR3 runs 15 residues. Germline V gives CDR1 SGHTA, CDR2 FQGNSA. The CDR3 is CASSLGLGMGTEAFF. As DNA, the CDR3 is TGTGCCAGCAGCTTAGGTCTGGGTATGGGAACTGAAGCTTTCTTT.

The chain has TRBV27 and TRBJ2-7; TRBD2 is a possible D gene (7 bases). This CDR3 contains 14 residues. V lost 7 bases and J lost 6, with 19 bases in between. Germline CDR1 is MNHEY and CDR2 is SMNVEV (reference sequence). The CDR3 bases are TGTGCCAGCACCGACGCGGGGGCCGTCAGCGAGCAGTACTTC. Translating it yields CASTDAGAVSEQYF.

The chain employs TRBV29-1 and TRBJ2-5, with TRBD2 matching 8 bases. The CDR3 has 12 amino acids. The germline gives CDR1 SQVTM, CDR2 ANQGSEA. Losses at the gene ends were 7 bases for V and 2 bases for J; bases not matched to a gene: 3. This CDR3 is CSGTSGQETQYF. The CDR3 DNA follows: TGCAGCGGCACTAGCGGTCAAGAGACCCAGTACTTC.

This clonotype appeared a few times. This chain connects TRBV7-9 to TRBJ1-1; D is perhaps TRBD1 (5 bases). Germline values: CDR1 SEHNR, CDR2 FQNEAQ (reference sequence). CDR3 length equals 12 residues. Trimming left V 4 bases short and J 7 bases short, with 10 bases between. This chain's CDR3 is CASSSVGGEAFF. CDR3 nucleotides: TGTGCCAGCAGCTCAGTGGGGGGTGAAGCTTTCTTT. Using reference TRBV7-9 and TRBJ1-1 for the parts outside the CDR3, the full variable domain is DTGVSQNPRHKITKRGQNVTFRCDPISEHNRLYWYRQTLGQGPEFLTYFQNEAQLEKSRLLSDRFSAERPKGSFSTLEIQRTEQGDSAMYLCASSSVGGEAFFGQGTRLTVV.

This clonotype was observed a handful of times. V and J are TRBV3-1 and TRBJ2-7; D is uncertain. The CDR3 length is 13 residues. Germline lookup yields CDR1 LGHDT and CDR2 YNNKEL (reference sequence). The V gene lost 0 bases and the J gene lost 2 bases, with 5 bases spanning the gap. The chain's CDR3 is CASSQEVTYEQYF. The CDR3 nucleotides are TGTGCCAGCAGCCAAGAGGTGACCTACGAGCAGTACTTC.

This clonotype was observed a handful of times. This chain links TRBV12-3 or TRBV12-4 with TRBJ1-4; D is perhaps TRBD1 (5 bases). The CDR3 loop spans 15 amino acids. V was clipped by 5 bases and J by 3 bases, with 13 bases between them. In nucleotides, the CDR3 is TGTGCCAGCAGTCTCCGTTCGGGGCCTAATGAAAAACTGTTTTTT. Its protein is CASSLRSGPNEKLFF.

This clonotype appeared a few times. The chain recombines TRBV5-5 with TRBJ2-2; D remains unclear. The germline V and J ends were trimmed by 6 bases and 0 bases, with 21 bases remaining between them. CDR3 length equals 18 residues. In germline, CDR1 is SGHKS, CDR2 YYEKEE (reference sequence). CDR3: CASIPLPQANANTGELFF. The CDR3 DNA follows: TGTGCCAGCATCCCCCTACCGCAGGCGAACGCGAACACCGGGGAGCTGTTTTTT.

The chain has TRBV12-3 or TRBV12-4 and TRBJ1-5; 8 bases fit TRBD1. J was trimmed by 7 bases and V by 1 base; bases with no gene match: 9. The CDR3 covers 16 residues. Here the CDR3 reads CASSLGAGGVNQPQHF. CDR3 in DNA: TGTGCCAGCAGTTTAGGGGCAGGGGGCGTCAACCAGCCCCAGCATTTT.

The chain links TRBV7-2 to TRBJ1-1; 11 bases match TRBD1. The length of the CDR3 is 14 residues. CDR1 SGHTA and CDR2 FQGNSA come from the germline V gene. The V segment lost 8 bases and the J segment 2 bases; nucleotides outside the gene matches: 4. The CDR3 DNA reads as TGTGCCAGCGGACAGGGGGCCTTCAACACTGAAGCTTTCTTT. Protein product: CASGQGAFNTEAFF.